Below, 9 T cell receptor beta chains from the same sample are listed, as sequenced in a study of PD-1 blockade in classical Hodgkin lymphoma. Time point reported: cycle 4 day 1 (C4D1), after 6 weeks of nivolumab. All patients relapsed after autologous stem cell transplantation, and brentuximab vedotin exposure varied. Clones were sequenced by immunoSEQ multiplex PCR, and TCRdb holds only the in-frame ones, with some missing. The table records over 85,000 clones, roughly 91% of them present only once. Source: peripheral blood mononuclear cells (PBMCs), taken before the fourth cycle of nivolumab. These receptors were collected from a human donor with classical Hodgkin lymphoma.

This clone was counted only a few times. The CDR3 DNA reads TGCAGCGTTGAAGAGTACGGCGGATATGGCTACACCTTC. Residues: CSVEEYGGYGYTF. This chain links TRBV29-1 with TRBJ1-2, with unresolved D. CDR1 and CDR2 from the germline V gene are SQVTM and ANQGSEA. This CDR3 spans 13 amino acids. V lost 0 bases and J 5 bases, leaving 10 bases between the germline ends.

The CDR3 DNA reads as TGCGCCAGCAGTGAGTCCGGGACCATCTATGGCTACACCTTC. Protein: CASSESGTIYGYTF. V and J are TRBV10-2 and TRBJ1-2, with a weak D call TRBD1 (5 bases). Trimming took off 0 bases at V and 4 bases at J, with 9 bases between the two ends. CDR1 is WSHSY, CDR2 SAAADI, per germline. The CDR3 loop spans 14 amino acids.

The chain has TRBV4-1 and TRBJ1-3; 9 bases fit TRBD1. The V and J ends lost 0 bases and 5 bases, in that order; junction bases with no gene match: 8. The germline gives CDR1 MGHRA, CDR2 YSYEKL. The CDR3 loop spans 17 amino acids. The CDR3 DNA follows: TGCGCCAGCAGCCAAGATCAGGCAGGGACAGGGAGAAACACCATATATTTT. Its protein product is CASSQDQAGTGRNTIYF.

This rearrangement joins TRBV5-1 to TRBJ2-1; no firm D call. Germline values: CDR1 SGHRS, CDR2 YFSETQ. The CDR3 covers 16 residues. Trimming removed 0 bases at V and 0 bases at J, with 10 bases between. Here the CDR3 DNA reads TGCGCCAGCAGCTTGGCAAGGGCCAGCTCCTACAATGAGCAGTTCTTC. Encoded protein: CASSLARASSYNEQFF.

The chain links TRBV11-2 to TRBJ2-2; D is unclear. The germline gives CDR1 SGHAT, CDR2 FQNNGV. The CDR3 runs to 15 residues. V lost 3 bases, J lost 0 bases, and 8 bases lay in between. The CDR3 region has the DNA TGTGCCAGCAGCTTTCCCCAAACGAACACCGGGGAGCTGTTTTTT. Residues: CASSFPQTNTGELFF.

In DNA form, the CDR3 reads TGTGCCTGGAACGGAAGAGCCAAAGCTGGCCCTAATTCACCCCTCCACTTT. As protein: CAWNGRAKAGPNSPLHF. This chain uses TRBV30 with TRBJ1-6; D remains unclear. CDR1 GTSNPN and CDR2 SVGIG come from the germline V gene (reference sequence). This CDR3 has 17 residues. Deletions cut 4 bases from V and 6 bases from J, with 22 bases between.

The chain uses TRBV11-3 and TRBJ2-1; unclear D gene. CDR1 is SGHNT, CDR2 YENEEA, per germline. Trimming took 3 bases from V and 9 from J, leaving 12 bases between them. CDR3 length equals 13 residues. The chain's CDR3 is CASSFGPQPEQFF. The CDR3 region has the DNA TGTGCCAGCAGCTTTGGGCCTCAGCCTGAGCAGTTCTTC.

The count of this clone is one. The chain has TRBV29-1 and TRBJ2-7; 8 nucleotides agree with TRBD2. The germline V gene has CDR1 SQVTM and CDR2 ANQGSEA. V shed 0 bases and J 2 bases; nucleotides not matched to a gene: 3. CDR3 length equals 14 residues. CDR3 amino acids: CSVEDPSGPYEQYF. For the CDR3, the DNA is TGCAGCGTTGAAGACCCTAGCGGGCCCTACGAGCAGTACTTC.

The chain joins TRBV11-1 to TRBJ1-1; 7 bases match TRBD1. From germline, CDR1 is SGHAT and CDR2 FQDESV (reference sequence). There are 15 residues in the CDR3. Unmatched junction bases numbered 10, after V lost 5 bases and J lost 4 bases. This CDR3 reads CASSRSLTGRTEAFF. In nucleotides, the CDR3 is TGTGCCAGCAGCCGCTCCCTGACAGGGCGCACTGAAGCTTTCTTT. Based on the CDR3 plus reference TRBV11-1 and TRBJ1-1, the full variable domain is EAEVAQSPRYKITEKSQAVAFWCDPISGHATLYWYRQILGQGPELLVQFQDESVVDDSQLPKDRFSAERLKGVDSTLKIQPAELGDSAMYLCASSRSLTGRTEAFFGQGTRLTVV.